Listed below are T cell receptor beta chains from one sample, sequenced in a study of T cell repertoires in cytomegalovirus infection. TCRdb recomputed calls from the reads with MiXCR, one row per CDR3 protein. This table holds approximately 250,000 distinct CDR3 sequences, 9% to 15% found once. The specimen sequenced was PBMCs. Receptors were obtained from a human donor in good health (CMV status not recorded). Some clones in this sample may be carry-over from other donors' samples. The CDR3 runs from the conserved cysteine through the conserved F or W. The D gene is left open where the match is weak. A row's size may be missing; if present it is once, few, many or a size class.

TRBV28	many	-	TRBJ2-7	CASSSPYEQYF	TGTGCCAGCAGTTCTCCGTACGAGCAGTACTTC
TRBV7-2	many	-	TRBJ1-1	CASSLVLAEAFF	TGTGCCAGCAGCTTAGTTTTAGCTGAAGCTTTCTTT
TRBV7-2	many	TRBD2	TRBJ2-3	CASSYPGLAAVDTQYF	TGTGCCAGCAGCTACCCGGGACTAGCGGCAGTAGATACGCAGTATTTT
TRBV5-1	few	-	TRBJ2-5	CASSAEAGAQETQYF	TGCGCCAGCAGCGCGGAGGCAGGCGCTCAAGAGACCCAGTACTTC
TRBV28	many	TRBD1	TRBJ2-7	CASRARGQGYEQYF	TGTGCCAGCAGGGCCCGGGGACAGGGCTACGAGCAGTACTTC
TRBV5-6	few	TRBD2	TRBJ2-1	CASIFSGRRSYNEQFF	TGTGCCAGCATCTTTAGCGGGAGGCGTTCCTACAATGAGCAGTTCTTC
TRBV20-1	few	-	TRBJ2-2	CSARRGVDGELFF	TGCAGTGCTAGAAGGGGGGTGGACGGGGAGCTGTTTTTT
TRBV12-3/TRBV12-4	many	TRBD2	TRBJ2-3	CASSFLAGFPDTQYF	TGTGCCAGCAGTTTCCTAGCGGGATTCCCAGATACGCAGTATTTT
TRBV5-1	-	-	TRBJ2-2	CASSLSVTGELFF	TGCGCCAGCAGTCTGTCTGTTACCGGGGAGCTGTTTTTT
TRBV6-1	many	-	TRBJ2-7	CASSGLRGGYEQYF	TGTGCCAGCAGTGGGCTACGTGGGGGCTACGAGCAGTACTTC
TRBV13	-	TRBD2	TRBJ2-7	CASSPPRGGEQYF	TGTGCCAGCAGCCCTCCGCGGGGGGGGGAGCAGTACTTC
TRBV15	few	-	TRBJ1-3	CATRMAGAGNTIYF	TGTGCCACCAGAATGGCCGGGGCTGGAAACACCATATATTTT
TRBV28	many	-	TRBJ1-4	CASRSEGKLFF	TGTGCCAGCAGATCAGAGGGAAAACTGTTTTTT
TRBV9	few	-	TRBJ2-5	CASSFMGEETQYF	TGTGCCAGCAGTTTCATGGGGGAAGAGACCCAGTACTTC
TRBV30	-	-	TRBJ2-7	CAWSLSYEQYF	TGTGCCTGGAGTCTGTCCTACGAGCAGTACTTC
TRBV5-5	many	TRBD2	TRBJ2-2	CASSPSGSPGAGELFF	TGTGCCAGCAGCCCTAGCGGGAGCCCCGGGGCCGGGGAGCTGTTTTTT
TRBV7-2	many	-	TRBJ1-5	CASSPDMANQPQHF	TGTGCCAGCAGCCCCGACATGGCTAATCAGCCCCAGCATTTT
TRBV7-4	many	-	TRBJ2-7	CASSLVLGDYEQYF	TGTGCCAGCAGCTTAGTTCTAGGGGACTACGAGCAGTACTTC
TRBV19	few	-	TRBJ1-1	CASSINWNTEAFF	TGTGCCAGTAGTATTAATTGGAACACTGAAGCTTTCTTT
TRBV20-1	few	-	TRBJ2-7	CSGISGTTMDEQYF	TGCAGTGGGATCTCCGGGACAACTATGGACGAGCAGTACTTC
TRBV7-2	medium-sized	-	TRBJ1-1	CASSFREGGLNTEAFF	TGTGCCAGCAGCTTCCGGGAAGGGGGGCTGAACACTGAAGCTTTCTTT
TRBV18	many	TRBD2	TRBJ2-5	CASSLTQLAGVQETQYF	TGTGCCAGCTCACTAACCCAGCTAGCGGGGGTCCAAGAGACCCAGTACTTC
TRBV7-9	many	-	TRBJ1-5	CASSQTGAGEPQHF	TGTGCCAGCAGTCAGACGGGGGCGGGGGAGCCCCAGCATTTT
TRBV7-2	many	-	TRBJ1-2	CASTHGGHYGYTF	TGTGCCAGCACTCACGGTGGCCACTATGGCTACACCTTC
TRBV28	many	TRBD1	TRBJ1-3	CASSPTTGANTIYF	TGTGCCAGCAGTCCCACGACAGGGGCAAACACCATATATTTT
TRBV19	many	TRBD1	TRBJ2-7	CASSRQGVVYEQYF	TGTGCCAGTAGTAGACAGGGGGTGGTCTACGAGCAGTACTTC
TRBV4-2	-	TRBD2	TRBJ2-5	CASSQDEAGVETQYF	TGTGCCAGCAGCCAAGACGAAGCGGGGGTGGAGACCCAGTACTTC
TRBV6-6	-	-	TRBJ2-4	CANSTLGTERAKNIQYF	TGTGCCAACAGTACCCTGGGGACCGAGAGAGCCAAAAACATTCAGTACTTC
TRBV7-2	many	-	TRBJ1-5	CASSLVQGLGQPQHF	TGTGCCAGCAGCTTAGTGCAGGGCTTGGGTCAGCCCCAGCATTTT
TRBV7-2	many	-	TRBJ1-5	CASSLDRGYQPQHF	TGTGCCAGCAGCTTAGATCGGGGTTATCAGCCCCAGCATTTT
TRBV2	-	TRBD1	TRBJ2-3	CASSRDRYTDTQYF	TGTGCCAGCAGTCGGGACAGGTACACAGATACGCAGTATTTT
TRBV4-3	many	-	TRBJ2-7	CASSQDLDPYEQYF	TGCGCCAGCAGCCAAGATCTCGATCCCTACGAGCAGTACTTC
TRBV5-4	many	TRBD2	TRBJ2-7	CASKGAGAYEQYF	TGTGCCAGCAAGGGTGCGGGAGCCTACGAGCAGTACTTC
TRBV19	-	-	TRBJ2-5	CASSGTSETQYF	TGTGCCAGTAGCGGGACATCGGAGACCCAGTACTTC
TRBV20-1	-	TRBD2	TRBJ2-1	CSARGGGGLMYNEQFF	TGCAGTGCAAGGGGGGGCGGGGGGCTTATGTACAATGAGCAGTTCTTC
TRBV7-2	many	TRBD2	TRBJ2-1	CASSVAGGLYNEQFF	TGTGCCAGCAGCGTAGCGGGAGGACTATACAATGAGCAGTTCTTC
TRBV6-6	few	-	TRBJ2-3	CASSSWDTQGDTQYF	TGTGCCAGCAGTTCGTGGGACACTCAGGGAGATACGCAGTATTTT
TRBV19	few	-	TRBJ1-5	CASTQRGQPQHF	TGTGCCAGTACCCAACGGGGGCAGCCCCAGCATTTT
TRBV19	few	-	TRBJ1-1	CASSYRGEAFF	TGTGCCAGTAGTTATCGAGGTGAAGCTTTCTTT
TRBV19	many	-	TRBJ1-5	CAVRQHEGSNQPQHF	TGTGCCGTGAGACAGCATGAAGGAAGCAATCAGCCCCAGCATTTT
TRBV6-1	many	-	TRBJ1-1	CASSTYRAMNTEAFF	TGTGCCAGCAGCACCTACAGGGCGATGAACACTGAAGCTTTCTTT
TRBV7-2	many	TRBD1	TRBJ1-6	CASSLRQGESPLHF	TGTGCCAGCAGCTTAAGACAGGGAGAATCGCCCCTCCACTTT